Listed below are T cell receptor beta chains from one sample, sequenced in a study of blood T cell repertoires in COVID-19. Clones were sequenced by immunoSEQ multiplex PCR, and TCRdb holds only the in-frame ones, with some missing. Counted here are about 240,000 clones, about nine tenths occurring once; the ten biggest clones make up 5.5% to 8%. What was sequenced was peripheral blood. The source of these receptors is a man in his 60s with acute or convalescent COVID-19. Each CDR3 is given with its conserved first and last residue. Each record gives: J gene, D gene, clone size, CDR3 length, V gene, CDR3 protein, CDR3 DNA. A D gene is named only where the DNA matches it firmly. Rows may omit the clone size; those that give it use once, few, many or a size class.

>TRBJ2-5|NA|NA|15|TRBV7-6
CASSPTGSSQETQYF
TGTGCCAGCAGCCCCACAGGGAGCTCCCAAGAGACCCAGTACTTC
>TRBJ2-3|NA|NA|15|TRBV6-4
CASSDSGGATDTQYF
TGTGCCAGCAGTGACTCGGGCGGGGCCACAGATACGCAGTATTTT
>TRBJ1-1|NA|NA|14|TRBV5-5
CASSSKPGNTEAFF
TGTGCCAGCAGCTCGAAACCAGGGAACACTGAAGCTTTCTTT
>TRBJ1-1|TRBD1|NA|14|TRBV6-5
CASRRGQGRTEAFF
TGTGCCAGCAGACGGGGACAGGGGCGGACTGAAGCTTTCTTT
>TRBJ2-1|NA|once|13|TRBV29-1
CSVDSDWVSEQFF
TGCAGCGTTGACTCCGACTGGGTTTCTGAGCAGTTCTTC
>TRBJ2-1|TRBD2|few|15|TRBV27
CASSPPGGIYNEQFF
TGTGCCAGCAGTCCCCCCGGGGGGATCTACAATGAGCAGTTCTTC
>TRBJ2-7|NA|NA|13|TRBV28
CASTTQGPYEQYF
TGTGCCAGCACCACACAGGGCCCCTACGAGCAGTACTTC
>TRBJ1-5|NA|NA|15|TRBV28
CASSGGAGWIRPQHF
TGTGCCAGCAGTGGTGGGGCAGGGTGGATCCGGCCCCAGCATTTT
>TRBJ1-1|TRBD1|few|14|TRBV10-3
CAIRETGGDTEAFF
TGTGCCATCAGAGAGACAGGGGGGGACACTGAAGCTTTCTTT
>TRBJ1-1|NA|NA|17|TRBV9
CASSVGPLGGRNTEAFF
TGTGCCAGCAGCGTAGGTCCCTTGGGGGGGCGGAACACTGAAGCTTTCTTT
>TRBJ2-7|NA|NA|15|TRBV18
CASSPRVGSDYEQYF
TGTGCCAGCTCACCACGGGTCGGTAGCGACTACGAGCAGTACTTC
>TRBJ1-3|NA|NA|15|TRBV14
CASSRQSGIHSTIYF
TGTGCCAGCAGCCGCCAATCCGGGATCCACTCCACCATATATTTT
>TRBJ1-2|NA|few|13|TRBV11-2
CASSPGPAIDYTF
TGTGCCAGCAGCCCAGGGCCCGCTATAGACTACACCTTC
>TRBJ2-3|TRBD2|NA|18|TRBV9
CASSPGLAGGSGRDTQYF
TGTGCCAGCAGCCCGGGACTAGCGGGAGGCTCGGGAAGGGATACGCAGTATTTT
>TRBJ2-2|TRBD2|NA|18|TRBV9
CASSPHFTTSGSGGELFF
TGTGCCAGCAGCCCCCATTTCACGACTAGCGGGAGTGGCGGGGAGCTGTTTTTT
>TRBJ1-2|NA|NA|12|TRBV6-5
CASSYRGYGYTF
TGTGCCAGCAGTTACCGGGGCTATGGCTACACCTTC